This T cell receptor (beta chain) was captured in a study of OX40 agonist ivuxolimab in advanced cancers. Study summary: Treatment received earlier with anti-PD-1, anti-PD-L1 or anti-CTLA-4 agents was allowed, and around 40% had some.

Baseline, cycle 4 day 1, and cycle 7 day 1 were the blood sampling points. Regarding the study as a whole: Mean expanded clone counts were higher in CD8+ than CD4+ T cells.

V was pared by 5 bases and J by 1 base, with 3 bases of the junction left unmatched. CDR1 and CDR2 from the germline V gene are MNHEY and SVGAGI. CDR3 length: 15 amino acids. Regarding this clone: What it binds is not known.

Measured with immunoSEQ multiplex PCR; TCRdb has only the in-frame clones, and not every one. This table has approximately 50,000 clones, approximately 90% appearing once. The chain carries TRBV6-5 and TRBJ1-3; 9 bases are a match to TRBD1. The sequence derives from an adult with an advanced solid tumor such as melanoma, head and neck, liver or kidney cancer. The specimen comprised CD4+ or CD8+ T cells sorted from blood, sampled in a trial of the OX40 agonist ivuxolimab. CDR3 in amino acids: CASSRQGVSGNTIYF. For the CDR3, the DNA is TGTGCCAGCAGTAGACAGGGGGTATCTGGAAACACCATATATTTT.